The 24 T cell receptor beta chains presented below share a single source sample, sequenced in a study of CD8 T cells in Susac syndrome. RNA, at about 0.45 to 1 ug, was reverse transcribed with random hexamers. TCRdb ran MiXCR on the immunoSEQ multiplex PCR reads and lists one entry per CDR3 protein. Of hundreds of thousands of distinct CDR3 sequences listed, more than 75% are singletons. The sample was CD8+ T cells from PBMCs. The receptors derive from a human donor with multiple sclerosis.

The chain has TRBV29-1 and TRBJ1-1; D is unclear. This CDR3 has 13 residues. V gave up 2 bases and J gave up 1 base, with 8 bases separating them. The germline V gene encodes CDR1 SQVTM and CDR2 ANQGSEA. The DNA for the CDR3 is TGCAGCGTTGAACCGGGGTGGAACACTGAAGCTTTCTTT. It yields the protein CSVEPGWNTEAFF.

The rearrangement uses TRBV28 and TRBJ2-7; D is unresolved. Trimming shortened V by 5 bases and J by 6 bases, and 23 bases separated the two germline ends. The CDR3 extends over 16 amino acids. Germline V CDR1 and CDR2: MDHEN, SYDVKM. In nucleotides, the CDR3 is TGTGCCAGCAGTCCAAAGCCCCGGGCCCCCCCCGTCGAGCAGTACTTC. It encodes CASSPKPRAPPVEQYF.

The chain is built from TRBV2 and TRBJ2-7, with D maybe TRBD1 (5 bases). The CDR3 consists of 12 residues. V was clipped by 9 bases and J by 2 bases, with 11 bases between them. The germline V gene encodes CDR1 SNHLY and CDR2 FYNNEI. In nucleotides, the CDR3 is TGTGCCAGTTTAGACAGCACCTACGAGCAGTACTTC. Its protein product is CASLDSTYEQYF.

CDR3 sequence: CASSASRQYYNSPLHF. The DNA of the CDR3 is TGTGCCAGCAGTGCGAGCAGACAATACTATAATTCACCCCTCCACTTT. V usage is TRBV6-1 and J usage is TRBJ1-6; D unclear. Trimming stripped 4 bases from V and 3 bases from J, with 13 bases between. Germline V gene lookup returns CDR1 MNHNS and CDR2 SASEGT. The CDR3 is made up of 16 amino acids.

The gene calls are TRBV9 and TRBJ2-1; 16 bases are shared with TRBD2. V shed 7 bases and J 6 bases; nucleotides not matched to a gene: 1. The CDR3 has 14 residues. The germline V gene encodes CDR1 SGDLS and CDR2 YYNGEE. The CDR3 DNA follows: TGTGCCAGCGGGACTAGCGGGAGGGCCAATGAGCAGTTCTTC. It specifies CASGTSGRANEQFF.

This CDR3 is CASSITRNTEAFF. In DNA, the CDR3 is TGTGCCAGTAGTATTACTAGGAACACTGAAGCTTTCTTT. The chain joins TRBV19 to TRBJ1-1; D gene ambiguous. The CDR3 loop spans 13 amino acids. Germline CDR1 is LNHDA and CDR2 is SQIVND (reference sequence). The germline V and J ends were trimmed by 3 bases and 1 base, with 6 bases remaining between them.

The CDR3 loop is CASSFARPNYEQYF. CDR3 DNA: TGTGCCAGCAGCTTCGCCAGACCGAACTACGAGCAGTACTTC. This sequence joins TRBV5-6 and TRBJ2-7; D not certain. CDR3 length: 14 amino acids. The germline gives CDR1 SGHDT, CDR2 YYEEEE. V lost 2 bases and J 3 bases, leaving 12 bases between the germline ends.

The table lists this clonotype with a few counts. The chain joins TRBV5-4 to TRBJ2-7, with 7 nucleotides matching TRBD2. The CDR3 length is 14 residues. V shed 5 bases, J shed 2 bases, and the junction held 7 bases outside the gene matches. Germline CDR1 is SGHNT and CDR2 is YYREEE (reference sequence). This CDR3 is CASSLGGSPYEQYF. For the CDR3, the DNA is TGTGCCAGCAGTCTGGGAGGGTCCCCCTACGAGCAGTACTTC.

The V and J genes are TRBV27 and TRBJ2-3, with D maybe TRBD2 (6 bases). Germline V gene lookup returns CDR1 MNHEY and CDR2 SMNVEV (reference sequence). The CDR3 totals 17 residues. The V gene lost 3 bases and the J gene lost 3 bases, with 19 bases spanning the gap. The DNA for the CDR3 is TGTGCCAGCAGTTTCCACCCCCGGCGGGCGGGGACAGATACGCAGTATTTT. This codes for CASSFHPRRAGTDTQYF.

The chain joins TRBV19 to TRBJ1-2; TRBD1 is a possible D gene (5 bases). Trimming shortened V by 1 base and J by 4 bases, and 7 bases separated the two germline ends. The CDR3 has 13 residues. Germline lookup yields CDR1 LNHDA and CDR2 SQIVND (reference sequence). CDR3 sequence reads: CASSIGGTYGYTF. CDR3 DNA: TGTGCCAGTAGTATAGGGGGGACCTATGGCTACACCTTC.

The gene calls are TRBV19 and TRBJ1-1; D not certain. V lost 7 bases and J lost 4, with 16 bases in between. The germline gives CDR1 LNHDA, CDR2 SQIVND (reference sequence). The CDR3 sequence is 14 residues long. The CDR3 nucleotides read TGTGCCAGTACCGCACCTTGGTCGGGCACTGAAGCTTTCTTT. Translating it yields CASTAPWSGTEAFF.

On this clonotype: One end of the junction varies from germline; a read error may be responsible. The rearrangement uses TRBV2 and TRBJ2-7; 7 nucleotides align to TRBD1. CDR3 length: 11 amino acids. Germline V gene data show CDR1 as SNHLY and CDR2 as FYNNEI. CDR3 bases: TGTGCCAGCAGTGGCGGACAGGTCGGGAACTTC. This gives the protein CASSGGQVGNF.

The J gene is TRBJ1-1, the V gene TRBV30; 10 bases map to TRBD1. V shed 5 bases, J shed 4 bases, and the junction held 4 bases outside the gene matches. Germline V lookup: CDR1 GTSNPN, CDR2 SVGIG (reference sequence). The CDR3 length is 13 residues. DNA for the CDR3: TGTGCCTGGGACAGGGACAGGGGCACTGAAGCTTTCTTT. Protein product: CAWDRDRGTEAFF. The full variable domain, completed using reference TRBV30 and TRBJ1-1, is SQTIHQWPATLVQPVGSPLSLECTVEGTSNPNLYWYRQAAGRGLQLLFYSVGIGQISSEVPQNLSASRPQDRQFILSSKKLLLSDSGFYLCAWDRDRGTEAFFGQGTRLTVV.

DNA for the CDR3: TGTGCTAGTGGTTTGACCGGGACGCCCCAAGAGACCCAGTACTTC. The encoded protein is CASGLTGTPQETQYF. The chain recombines TRBV12-5 with TRBJ2-5, with D perhaps assigned TRBD1 or TRBD2 (5 bases each). V shed 2 bases and J shed 1 base, with 11 bases lying between them. The CDR3 is 15 amino acids. Germline V gene data show CDR1 as LGHNT and CDR2 as FRNRAP.

V and J are TRBV6-5 and TRBJ2-2; D might be TRBD2 (5 bases). The length of the CDR3 is 11 residues. Germline CDR1 and CDR2: MNHEY and SVGAGI. Trimming removed 6 bases at V and 8 bases at J, with 7 bases between. CDR3 amino acids: CASRRAGELFF. CDR3 bases: TGTGCCAGCAGGAGGGCGGGGGAGCTGTTTTTT.

V usage is TRBV7-9 and J usage is TRBJ2-2; the match to TRBD1 covers 7 bases. The CDR3 is made up of 15 amino acids. The V gene end was trimmed by 5 bases and the J gene end by 6 bases; junction bases not matched to a gene: 9. Germline V gene lookup returns CDR1 SEHNR and CDR2 FQNEAQ (reference sequence). The CDR3 DNA reads TGTGCCAGCAGCGGACAGGCCCCCACAGCCGGGGAGCTGTTTTTT. Encoded protein: CASSGQAPTAGELFF.

V and J are TRBV5-6 and TRBJ2-7, with D perhaps matching TRBD1 (6 bases). The germline V gene encodes CDR1 SGHDT and CDR2 YYEEEE. With 4 bases removed from V and 5 bases from J, the gap between germline ends came to 10 bases. This CDR3 spans 12 amino acids. CDR3 in amino acids: CASSRTAHEQYF. The CDR3 DNA reads as TGTGCCAGCAGCCGGACAGCCCACGAGCAGTACTTC.

This rearrangement joins TRBV27 to TRBJ1-2, with 9 bases lining up with TRBD1. This CDR3 region has 14 residues. J was trimmed by 3 bases and V by 4 bases; bases with no gene match: 3. Per the germline V gene, CDR1 is MNHEY and CDR2 is SMNVEV (reference sequence). This CDR3 is CASSWGQGHYGYTF. The DNA for the CDR3 is TGTGCCAGCAGTTGGGGACAGGGACACTATGGCTACACCTTC.

The V gene is TRBV9, the J gene TRBJ2-1; 13 nucleotides line up with TRBD2. Germline V gene lookup returns CDR1 SGDLS and CDR2 YYNGEE. J gave up 8 bases and V 1 base, and 6 bases lay outside the gene matches. The CDR3 has 16 amino acids. The CDR3 sequence: CASSVSRTSGSYEQFF. Here the CDR3 DNA reads TGTGCCAGCAGCGTATCTAGGACTAGCGGGAGCTATGAGCAGTTCTTC.

The chain is built from TRBV7-3 and TRBJ1-1; 7 nucleotides match TRBD1. Germline V gene lookup returns CDR1 SGHTA and CDR2 FQGTGA. Trimming at V came to 0 bases and at J to 1 base, leaving 2 bases not matched to a gene. This CDR3 has 15 amino acids. The CDR3 bases are TGTGCCAGCAGCTTAACGGGGACAGCGAACACTGAAGCTTTCTTT. This encodes CASSLTGTANTEAFF. Drawing the rest from reference TRBV7-3 and TRBJ1-1, the complete variable domain is GAGVSQTPSNKVTEKGKYVELRCDPISGHTALYWYRQSLGQGPEFLIYFQGTGAADDSGLPNDRFFAVRPEGSVSTLKIQRTERGDSAVYLCASSLTGTANTEAFFGQGTRLTVV.

The rearrangement uses TRBV27 and TRBJ1-6; no clear D. The germline V gene encodes CDR1 MNHEY and CDR2 SMNVEV (reference sequence). V lost 5 bases, J lost 0 bases, and 5 bases lay in between. The CDR3 is 14 amino acids. The CDR3 loop reads CASSPSSYNSPLHF. The CDR3 DNA sequence: TGTGCCAGCAGTCCAAGCTCCTATAATTCACCCCTCCACTTT.

The CDR3 spells CSAHDRSSYNEQFF. The CDR3 nucleotides are TGCAGTGCACATGACCGGAGCTCCTACAATGAGCAGTTCTTC. V and J are TRBV20-1 and TRBJ2-1; the D is unclear. The germline V gene has CDR1 DFQATT and CDR2 SNEGSKA (reference sequence). V was cut by 6 bases and J by 0 bases, with 12 bases left in between. CDR3 length equals 14 residues.

The V and J genes are TRBV20-1 and TRBJ2-7; D gene uncertain. The CDR3 is 15 residues long. Germline V gene sequence: CDR1 DFQATT, CDR2 SNEGSKA (reference sequence). Trimming took 0 bases from V and 2 from J, leaving 14 bases between them. This CDR3 reads CSARESKGGAYEQYF. In nucleotides, the CDR3 is TGCAGTGCTAGAGAATCGAAGGGCGGTGCCTACGAGCAGTACTTC.

The chain couples TRBV7-9 to TRBJ2-5; D is perhaps TRBD2 (6 bases). Germline CDR1 is SEHNR and CDR2 is FQNEAQ (reference sequence). This CDR3 is built from 17 residues. Trimming shortened V by 5 bases and J by 0 bases, and 19 bases separated the two germline ends. The CDR3 region is CASSPLEAGVYQETQYF. The CDR3 DNA reads as TGTGCCAGCAGCCCCCTGGAAGCGGGTGTGTACCAAGAGACCCAGTACTTC.